What follows are 7 T cell receptor beta chains derived from one specimen sequenced in a study of T-cell memory formation after mild COVID-19. One entry per CDR3 protein results from TCRdb running MiXCR on the 5' RACE reads. The sample includes a few hundred thousand distinct CDR3 sequences, about 23% of them seen just once. The sample consisted of PBMCs or a T cell subset sorted from them (not recorded which). These receptors were obtained from an adult woman who had mild COVID-19 (a few samples of this study predate the infection). Cell type and time point are not known.

The chain joins TRBV28 to TRBJ1-2; D not certain. Germline V gene sequence: CDR1 MDHEN, CDR2 SYDVKM. The V gene lost 7 bases and the J gene lost 8 bases, with 14 bases spanning the gap. The CDR3 has 12 residues. CDR3 nucleotide sequence: TGTGCCAGCATTGCCGGGAGCAACGGCTACACCTTC. Its translation is CASIAGSNGYTF.

The chain joins TRBV20-1 to TRBJ2-1; 8 positions match TRBD1. CDR1 is DFQATT and CDR2 is SNEGSKA in the germline V gene (reference sequence). Trimming removed 4 bases from V and 3 bases from J; junction bases left unmatched: 5. The CDR3 contains 14 residues. In DNA form, the CDR3 reads TGCAGTGCTACACGGACAGGGATCTACAATGAGCAGTTCTTC. Residues: CSATRTGIYNEQFF.

This clonotype was seen a few times. The CDR3 sequence: CASRQGSGNTIYF. The CDR3 DNA sequence: TGTGCCAGCAGGCAGGGTTCTGGAAACACCATATATTTT. The chain has TRBV12-3 or TRBV12-4 and TRBJ1-3, with a possible D match to TRBD1 (5 bases). V lost 6 bases, J lost 1 base, and 7 bases lay in between. The length of the CDR3 is 13 residues.

There are a few counts of this clonotype. This chain links TRBV27 with TRBJ1-2, with a weak D call TRBD1 (5 bases). Looked up from germline, CDR1 is MNHEY and CDR2 is SMNVEV (reference sequence). The V and J ends lost 5 bases and 8 bases respectively, with 15 bases between them. The CDR3 is 13 amino acids. The CDR3 DNA reads as TGTGCCAGCAGTACCCAAGGGCAGGGCGGCTACACCTTC. This sequence encodes CASSTQGQGGYTF.

This clonotype showed up just a few times. The rearrangement uses TRBV20-1 and TRBJ2-2; D uncertain. The V end was cut by 3 bases, the J end by 2 bases, with 7 bases between. Germline CDR1 is DFQATT and CDR2 is SNEGSKA (reference sequence). The CDR3 totals 13 residues. CDR3 DNA sequence: TGCAGTGCTAGTTGGGGTAACACCGGGGAGCTGTTTTTT. It is translated as CSASWGNTGELFF.

The J gene is TRBJ2-7, the V gene TRBV4-2; unclear D gene. The CDR3 runs to 13 residues. Germline V lookup: CDR1 LGHNA, CDR2 YNFKEQ. V was trimmed by 2 bases and J by 0 bases, leaving 5 bases between them. CDR3 region: CASSQLSSYEQYF. CDR3 in DNA: TGTGCCAGCAGCCAACTGAGCTCCTACGAGCAGTACTTC.

This chain uses TRBV4-1 with TRBJ1-4; no clear D. The V end was cut by 1 base, the J end by 7 bases, with 7 bases between. In germline, CDR1 is MGHRA, CDR2 YSYEKL. The CDR3 runs 13 residues. CDR3 residues: CASSQGLREKLFF. As DNA, the CDR3 is TGCGCCAGCAGCCAAGGGCTGCGTGAAAAACTGTTTTTT.